These 16 T cell receptor beta chains originate from one sample sequenced in a study of beta chain features in type 1 diabetes. Expressed TCRB transcripts were sequenced after all isolated RNA was converted to cDNA. Only in-frame clones appear in the TCRdb table, and some are missing; sequencing was by immunoSEQ multiplex PCR. The sample records 70,000 to 90,000 clones, around 32% being singletons. Sequencing used stem cell memory CD4+ T cells from blood. The receptors shown here come from a woman between 18 and 29 years old in good health.

The chain uses TRBV18 and TRBJ2-1, with a weak D call TRBD2 (5 bases). This CDR3 is 17 amino acids long. Germline V gene sequence: CDR1 KGHSH, CDR2 LQKENI. Between the trimmed V and J ends, which lost 4 bases and 0 bases, there was a span of 16 bases. Written as DNA, the CDR3 is TGTGCCAGCTCACAAGGGTCGGGGATGAGCTCCTACAATGAGCAGTTCTTC. Translating gives CASSQGSGMSSYNEQFF.

This clone was seen a few times. The chain is built from TRBV2 and TRBJ2-5; 11 bases align to TRBD2. Germline V gene sequence: CDR1 SNHLY, CDR2 FYNNEI. This CDR3 comprises 16 residues. Trimming at V came to 1 base and at J to 5 bases, leaving 6 bases not matched to a gene. The CDR3 here is CASSEGLAGGAETQYF. Written as DNA, the CDR3 is TGTGCCAGCAGTGAAGGGCTAGCGGGAGGTGCTGAGACCCAGTACTTC.

This clone has just one count. V usage is TRBV7-6 and J usage is TRBJ1-6, with D hard to call. CDR1 is SGHVS and CDR2 is FNYEAQ in the germline V gene. The V gene lost 2 bases and the J gene lost 7 bases, with 12 bases spanning the gap. There are 15 residues in the CDR3. This CDR3 reads CASSLRTVGNSPLHF. CDR3 sequence (DNA): TGTGCCAGCAGCTTAAGGACTGTGGGCAATTCACCCCTCCACTTT. Supplemented by reference TRBV7-6 and TRBJ1-6, the full variable domain reads GAGVSQSPRYKVTKRGQDVALRCDPISGHVSLYWYRQALGQGPEFLTYFNYEAQQDKSGLPNDRFSAERPEGSISTLTIQRTEQRDSAMYRCASSLRTVGNSPLHFGNGTRLTVT.

The genes are TRBV30 and TRBJ2-3; TRBD1 is a possible D gene (6 bases). This CDR3 is built from 11 residues. V was clipped by 8 bases and J by 0 bases, with 6 bases between them. The V gene's germline CDR1 is GTSNPN and CDR2 SVGIG (reference sequence). CDR3 protein: CAGTSTDTQYF. The CDR3 bases are TGTGCCGGGACAAGCACAGATACGCAGTATTTT.

Here the CDR3 reads CASSLHGTSGVYEQYF. In nucleotides, the CDR3 is TGTGCCAGCAGCCTCCATGGGACTAGCGGAGTCTACGAGCAGTACTTC. The rearrangement links TRBV4-2 to TRBJ2-7; 11 bases match TRBD2. The germline V gene has CDR1 LGHNA and CDR2 YNFKEQ. The V segment lost 4 bases and the J segment 3 bases; nucleotides outside the gene matches: 8. The CDR3 length is 16 residues.

The rearrangement joins TRBV2 to TRBJ2-7, with 9 bases aligning to TRBD2. V was pared by 8 bases and J by 5 bases, with 7 bases of the junction left unmatched. The CDR3 sequence is 13 residues long. CDR1 and CDR2 (germline): SNHLY, FYNNEI. The CDR3: CASVAGGLNEQYF. DNA for the CDR3: TGTGCCAGCGTGGCGGGGGGGCTCAACGAGCAGTACTTC.

This clone came up a few times. V and J are TRBV9 and TRBJ2-1, with 9 positions matching TRBD2. Germline loops: CDR1 SGDLS, CDR2 YYNGEE. With 0 bases clipped from V and 9 bases from J, the junction kept 7 bases outside the gene matches. The CDR3 runs 15 residues. The CDR3, as DNA: TGTGCCAGCAGCGTAGGGGTAGCGGGAGACACTGAGCAGTTCTTC. Translated, it gives CASSVGVAGDTEQFF.

This rearrangement joins TRBV27 to TRBJ2-5; TRBD1 might be the D (7 bases). Germline V gene data show CDR1 as MNHEY and CDR2 as SMNVEV (reference sequence). V was clipped by 0 bases and J by 5 bases, with 16 bases between them. The CDR3 is 16 residues long. As DNA, the CDR3 is TGTGCCAGCAGTTTATCGAGCGCAGGGGGGATGGAGACCCAGTACTTC. Translation: CASSLSSAGGMETQYF.

The V call is TRBV6-6, the J call TRBJ1-1; D not resolved. V was clipped by 11 bases and J by 3 bases, with 16 bases between them. CDR3 length: 13 residues. Germline V lookup: CDR1 MNHNY, CDR2 SVGAGI (reference sequence). The chain's CDR3 is CAPCHPGDTEAFF. In DNA form, the CDR3 reads TGTGCCCCCTGCCACCCAGGCGACACTGAAGCTTTCTTT.

V is TRBV2 and J is TRBJ1-2, with D unclear. CDR3 length: 15 residues. Germline CDR1 is SNHLY and CDR2 is FYNNEI. V was clipped by 3 bases and J by 0 bases, with 11 bases between them. CDR3 sequence (DNA): TGTGCCAGCAGTGATAAGGGAGCAGCTAACTATGGCTACACCTTC. Translating gives CASSDKGAANYGYTF.

This chain joins TRBV2 and TRBJ1-1; tentative D call: TRBD1 (5 bases). CDR1 SNHLY and CDR2 FYNNEI come from the germline V gene. Trimming stripped 0 bases from V and 6 bases from J, with 20 bases between. There are 17 residues in the CDR3. Here the CDR3 reads CASSEALDRPPLAEAFF. The DNA of the CDR3 is TGTGCCAGCAGTGAAGCGCTTGACAGACCCCCTCTTGCTGAAGCTTTCTTT.

This clone turned up a few times. This sequence joins TRBV5-1 and TRBJ1-1; D is unresolved. V was cut by 5 bases and J by 8 bases, with 19 bases left in between. Germline V gene data show CDR1 as SGHRS and CDR2 as YFSETQ. There are 14 residues in the CDR3. The CDR3 DNA is TGCGCCAGCAGGGCATTAGGACGGGAAGAAGAAGCTTTCTTT. Encoded protein: CASRALGREEEAFF. Combining the CDR3 with reference TRBV5-1 and TRBJ1-1 gives the whole variable domain KAGVTQTPRYLIKTRGQQVTLSCSPISGHRSVSWYQQTPGQGLQFLFEYFSETQRNKGNFPGRFSGRQFSNSRSEMNVSTLELGDSALYLCASRALGREEEAFFGQGTRLTVV.

This chain connects TRBV12-5 to TRBJ1-3, with D tentatively TRBD1 (5 bases). V gave up 6 bases and J gave up 2 bases, with 17 bases separating them. Germline V gene sequence: CDR1 LGHNT, CDR2 FRNRAP. The CDR3 length is 16 residues. The CDR3 protein is CASGTIQGGPGNTIYF. CDR3 nucleotide sequence: TGTGCTAGTGGCACGATCCAGGGAGGCCCTGGAAACACCATATATTTT.

The V call is TRBV5-4, the J call TRBJ2-7, with TRBD2 identical over 10 bases. Germline V gene sequence: CDR1 SGHNT, CDR2 YYREEE (reference sequence). J was trimmed by 5 bases and V by 7 bases; bases with no gene match: 6. The CDR3 has 13 residues. The CDR3 DNA reads as TGTGCCAGCTTAGCGGGAGGAACCAACGAGCAGTACTTC. It encodes CASLAGGTNEQYF.

The rearrangement links TRBV4-1 to TRBJ2-1, with a weak D call TRBD2 (6 bases). The CDR3 runs to 16 residues. The V gene lost 4 bases and the J gene lost 6 bases, with 19 bases spanning the gap. Germline V gives CDR1 MGHRA, CDR2 YSYEKL. The CDR3 reads CASSLIAAPRSNEQFF. The CDR3 coding sequence is TGCGCCAGCAGCCTTATAGCGGCCCCACGTAGCAATGAGCAGTTCTTC.

This clone occurred a few times. This rearrangement joins TRBV2 to TRBJ1-1, with D uncertain. V was clipped by 8 bases and J by 5 bases, with 12 bases between them. The CDR3 covers 12 residues. The germline gives CDR1 SNHLY, CDR2 FYNNEI. The CDR3: CASRRAFTEAFF. CDR3 in DNA: TGTGCCAGCCGGAGGGCCTTTACTGAAGCTTTCTTT.